The source of this T cell receptor (beta chain) is a study of memory CD4+ T cells and cytomegalovirus serostatus. This clone was counted at least ten times. Profiled with immunoSEQ multiplex PCR; TCRdb holds only in-frame clones, not every one. The table has around 63,000 clones, 70% to 80% seen once. From germline, CDR1 is SGHAT and CDR2 FQNNGV. CDR3 length equals 13 residues. V was clipped by 1 base and J by 5 bases, with 7 bases between them. The sort gate was single viable CD3+CD4+CD8-CD45RO+ cells for memory CD4+ T cells. The TCR comes from an adult in good health and CMV-seropositive. The sample consisted of memory CD4+ T cells from blood. The chain has TRBV11-2 and TRBJ2-3; D is uncertain. The CDR3 spells CASSLGRGDTQYF. The CDR3 DNA reads as TGTGCCAGCAGCTTAGGGAGAGGAGATACGCAGTATTTT. The whole variable domain, filled in from reference TRBV11-2 and TRBJ2-3, reads EAGVAQSPRYKIIEKRQSVAFWCNPISGHATLYWYQQILGQGPKLLIQFQNNGVVDDSQLPKDRFSAERLKGVDSTLKIQPAKLEDSAVYLCASSLGRGDTQYFGPGTRLTVL.